Listed below are T cell receptor beta chains from one sample, sequenced in a study of CD8 T cells in ankylosing spondylitis. Via MiXCR, TCRdb re-called the 5' RACE reads, giving one row per CDR3 protein. The sample consists of 100,000 or so distinct CDR3 sequences, around 8.3% of them appearing once. Sequenced sample: blood, either unsorted or a sorted T cell fraction (not recorded which). These TCRs come from a male donor with ankylosing spondylitis. The CDR3 runs from the conserved cysteine through the conserved F or W. The D gene is left open where the match is weak. Clone size is stated in some rows and not others, as once, few, many or a class when expanded.

D gene: NA
V gene: TRBV7-9
clone size: NA
CDR3 length: 15
J gene: TRBJ1-1
CDR3 protein: CASSLATTGGTEAFF
CDR3 DNA: TGTGCCAGCAGCTTAGCCACGACGGGTGGGACTGAAGCTTTCTTT

D gene: NA
V gene: TRBV6-1
clone size: many
CDR3 length: 14
J gene: TRBJ2-2
CDR3 protein: CASSEGLGTGELFF
CDR3 DNA: TGTGCCAGCAGTGAAGGACTAGGCACCGGGGAGCTGTTTTTT

D gene: TRBD2
V gene: TRBV18
clone size: few
CDR3 length: 14
J gene: TRBJ2-3
CDR3 protein: CASSPAGESDTQYF
CDR3 DNA: TGTGCCAGCTCACCGGCGGGAGAATCAGATACGCAGTATTTT

D gene: NA
V gene: TRBV11-2
clone size: many
CDR3 length: 15
J gene: TRBJ2-7
CDR3 protein: CASSQEWGPSYEQYF
CDR3 DNA: TGTGCCAGCAGCCAAGAGTGGGGCCCCTCCTACGAGCAGTACTTC

D gene: NA
V gene: TRBV10-1
clone size: few
CDR3 length: 17
J gene: TRBJ2-6
CDR3 protein: CASSESSQYSGANVLTF
CDR3 DNA: TGCGCCAGCAGTGAGTCTTCTCAGTACTCTGGGGCCAACGTCCTGACTTTC

D gene: NA
V gene: TRBV3-1
clone size: many
CDR3 length: 13
J gene: TRBJ2-5
CDR3 protein: CASSRVDEGTQYF
CDR3 DNA: TGTGCCAGCAGTCGGGTCGACGAGGGGACCCAGTACTTC

D gene: NA
V gene: TRBV13
clone size: NA
CDR3 length: 14
J gene: TRBJ2-7
CDR3 protein: CASSKAIRGHEQYF
CDR3 DNA: TGTGCCAGCAGCAAGGCCATTCGGGGCCACGAGCAGTACTTC

D gene: TRBD2
V gene: TRBV27
clone size: many
CDR3 length: 14
J gene: TRBJ2-7
CDR3 protein: CASSPPSGSSEQYF
CDR3 DNA: TGTGCCAGCAGTCCTCCTAGCGGGAGCAGCGAGCAGTACTTC

D gene: TRBD1
V gene: TRBV27
clone size: NA
CDR3 length: 13
J gene: TRBJ1-2
CDR3 protein: CASQTGTGNGYTF
CDR3 DNA: TGTGCCAGCCAAACCGGGACAGGGAATGGCTACACCTTC

D gene: NA
V gene: TRBV27
clone size: few
CDR3 length: 14
J gene: TRBJ2-7
CDR3 protein: CASSFQASRHEQYF
CDR3 DNA: TGTGCCAGCAGTTTTCAGGCTAGTCGGCACGAGCAGTACTTC

D gene: TRBD2
V gene: TRBV15
clone size: many
CDR3 length: 16
J gene: TRBJ2-1
CDR3 protein: CATSRDRREAYNEQFF
CDR3 DNA: TGTGCCACCAGCAGAGATAGGCGGGAGGCCTACAATGAGCAGTTCTTC

D gene: NA
V gene: TRBV27
clone size: NA
CDR3 length: 13
J gene: TRBJ1-2
CDR3 protein: CASSFFPEAGYTF
CDR3 DNA: TGTGCCAGCAGTTTCTTCCCTGAGGCTGGCTACACCTTC

D gene: NA
V gene: TRBV29-1
clone size: many
CDR3 length: 12
J gene: TRBJ2-2
CDR3 protein: CSGRTGVGELFF
CDR3 DNA: TGCAGCGGCAGGACTGGTGTCGGGGAGCTGTTTTTT

D gene: NA
V gene: TRBV12-3/TRBV12-4
clone size: NA
CDR3 length: 14
J gene: TRBJ2-5
CDR3 protein: CASSFGGGQETQYF
CDR3 DNA: TGTGCCAGCAGTTTCGGAGGGGGTCAGGAGACCCAGTACTTC

D gene: TRBD2
V gene: TRBV20-1
clone size: many
CDR3 length: 18
J gene: TRBJ2-1
CDR3 protein: CSARDRASGIQIYNEQFF
CDR3 DNA: TGCAGTGCTAGAGACCGGGCTAGCGGGATACAAATATACAATGAGCAGTTCTTC

D gene: NA
V gene: TRBV20-1
clone size: NA
CDR3 length: 11
J gene: TRBJ1-1
CDR3 protein: CSARLMSEAFF
CDR3 DNA: TGCAGTGCTAGACTGATGTCCGAAGCTTTCTTT

D gene: NA
V gene: TRBV14
clone size: few
CDR3 length: 14
J gene: TRBJ2-5
CDR3 protein: CASSLGASSETQYF
CDR3 DNA: TGTGCCAGCAGCCTCGGGGCGTCGAGTGAGACCCAGTACTTC

D gene: NA
V gene: TRBV7-2
clone size: few
CDR3 length: 16
J gene: TRBJ2-3
CDR3 protein: CASSSWTISSKDTQYF
CDR3 DNA: TGTGCCAGCAGCTCTTGGACCATTAGCTCCAAAGATACGCAGTATTTT

D gene: NA
V gene: TRBV29-1
clone size: many
CDR3 length: 13
J gene: TRBJ2-2
CDR3 protein: CSLLDSNTGELFF
CDR3 DNA: TGCAGCCTCCTGGACAGTAACACCGGGGAGCTGTTTTTT

D gene: TRBD1
V gene: TRBV29-1
clone size: many
CDR3 length: 15
J gene: TRBJ2-3
CDR3 protein: CSVGGQGASTDTQYF
CDR3 DNA: TGCAGCGTTGGTGGACAGGGGGCATCGACAGATACGCAGTATTTT

D gene: NA
V gene: TRBV7-9
clone size: few
CDR3 length: 16
J gene: TRBJ1-4
CDR3 protein: CASSLVVDTTNEKLFF
CDR3 DNA: TGTGCCAGCAGCTTAGTTGTTGACACAACTAATGAAAAACTGTTTTTT

D gene: NA
V gene: TRBV5-1
clone size: NA
CDR3 length: 12
J gene: TRBJ2-1
CDR3 protein: CASSLIATEQFF
CDR3 DNA: TGCGCCAGCAGCTTGATAGCCACTGAGCAGTTCTTC

D gene: TRBD1
V gene: TRBV20-1
clone size: many
CDR3 length: 16
J gene: TRBJ2-5
CDR3 protein: CSASPPWGQAEETQYF
CDR3 DNA: TGCAGTGCTAGCCCCCCGTGGGGACAGGCCGAAGAGACCCAGTACTTC

D gene: NA
V gene: TRBV5-1
clone size: NA
CDR3 length: 12
J gene: TRBJ1-2
CDR3 protein: CASSLDRDGYTF
CDR3 DNA: TGCGCCAGCAGCTTGGACCGGGACGGCTACACCTTC

D gene: NA
V gene: TRBV7-9
clone size: few
CDR3 length: 17
J gene: TRBJ2-7
CDR3 protein: CASSFSRDYTGGKVQYF
CDR3 DNA: TGTGCCAGCAGCTTCTCCAGGGACTACACAGGGGGTAAAGTGCAGTACTTC

D gene: TRBD1
V gene: TRBV5-1
clone size: many
CDR3 length: 17
J gene: TRBJ1-2
CDR3 protein: CASSPWQTGGLDDGYTF
CDR3 DNA: TGCGCCAGCAGCCCATGGCAGACAGGGGGTCTGGATGATGGCTACACCTTC

D gene: NA
V gene: TRBV7-2
clone size: few
CDR3 length: 16
J gene: TRBJ1-1
CDR3 protein: CASSSPKDMIRIEAFF
CDR3 DNA: TGTGCCAGCAGCTCCCCCAAGGACATGATTAGGATTGAAGCTTTCTTT

D gene: TRBD2
V gene: TRBV7-9
clone size: few
CDR3 length: 11
J gene: TRBJ2-3
CDR3 protein: CASSLGLGQYF
CDR3 DNA: TGTGCCAGCAGCTTGGGACTAGGGCAGTATTTT

D gene: NA
V gene: TRBV9
clone size: few
CDR3 length: 17
J gene: TRBJ2-1
CDR3 protein: CASSVGGREWSYNEQFF
CDR3 DNA: TGTGCCAGCAGCGTAGGGGGCAGGGAGTGGTCCTACAATGAGCAGTTCTTC

D gene: TRBD2
V gene: TRBV7-8
clone size: many
CDR3 length: 16
J gene: TRBJ2-7
CDR3 protein: CASSLAVVAGSYEQYF
CDR3 DNA: TGTGCCAGCAGCTTAGCGGTGGTAGCGGGTTCCTACGAGCAGTACTTC

D gene: TRBD1
V gene: TRBV7-9
clone size: few
CDR3 length: 12
J gene: TRBJ1-4
CDR3 protein: CATQGENEKLFF
CDR3 DNA: TGTGCCACACAGGGGGAAAATGAAAAACTGTTTTTT

D gene: NA
V gene: TRBV7-8
clone size: NA
CDR3 length: 14
J gene: TRBJ1-3
CDR3 protein: CASSLEPDGDTIYF
CDR3 DNA: TGTGCCAGCAGCTTAGAGCCTGATGGAGACACCATATATTTT

D gene: NA
V gene: TRBV4-2
clone size: many
CDR3 length: 13
J gene: TRBJ1-1
CDR3 protein: CASSQDRNTEAFF
CDR3 DNA: TGTGCCAGCAGCCAAGACAGGAACACTGAAGCTTTCTTT

D gene: TRBD1
V gene: TRBV24-1
clone size: NA
CDR3 length: 16
J gene: TRBJ2-2
CDR3 protein: CATEGQGDEGTGELFF
CDR3 DNA: TGTGCCACCGAGGGACAGGGGGACGAAGGCACCGGGGAGCTGTTTTTT

D gene: NA
V gene: TRBV6-1
clone size: many
CDR3 length: 11
J gene: TRBJ2-7
CDR3 protein: CASSDYIEQYF
CDR3 DNA: TGTGCCAGCAGTGACTATATCGAGCAGTACTTC

D gene: TRBD2
V gene: TRBV9
clone size: NA
CDR3 length: 17
J gene: TRBJ2-2
CDR3 protein: CASSALGLAGYTGELFF
CDR3 DNA: TGTGCCAGCAGCGCATTGGGACTAGCGGGATATACCGGGGAGCTGTTTTTT

D gene: TRBD2
V gene: TRBV20-1
clone size: few
CDR3 length: 17
J gene: TRBJ2-3
CDR3 protein: CSAAHHETSGSTDTQYF
CDR3 DNA: TGCAGTGCTGCCCACCACGAGACTAGCGGTAGCACAGATACGCAGTATTTT

D gene: NA
V gene: TRBV14
clone size: NA
CDR3 length: 15
J gene: TRBJ2-7
CDR3 protein: CASSQGTVRAYEQYF
CDR3 DNA: TGTGCCAGCAGCCAAGGCACCGTCAGAGCCTACGAGCAGTACTTC

D gene: TRBD2
V gene: TRBV14
clone size: many
CDR3 length: 16
J gene: TRBJ2-6
CDR3 protein: CASSLREGSGANVLTF
CDR3 DNA: TGTGCCAGCAGCCTTAGGGAGGGTTCTGGGGCCAACGTCCTGACTTTC

D gene: NA
V gene: TRBV6-6
clone size: many
CDR3 length: 12
J gene: TRBJ1-1
CDR3 protein: CASSYGSYEAFF
CDR3 DNA: TGTGCCAGCAGTTATGGGTCTTATGAAGCTTTCTTT

D gene: TRBD1
V gene: TRBV4-1
clone size: NA
CDR3 length: 16
J gene: TRBJ1-5
CDR3 protein: CASSLHGTGSNQPQHF
CDR3 DNA: TGCGCCAGCAGCCTCCATGGGACAGGTAGCAATCAGCCCCAGCATTTT

D gene: NA
V gene: TRBV29-1
clone size: few
CDR3 length: 10
J gene: TRBJ2-1
CDR3 protein: CSVEEGNLFF
CDR3 DNA: TGCAGCGTTGAAGAAGGGAATCTGTTCTTC

D gene: TRBD1
V gene: TRBV6-6
clone size: NA
CDR3 length: 13
J gene: TRBJ1-2
CDR3 protein: CASSYATGVGYTF
CDR3 DNA: TGTGCCAGCAGTTACGCGACAGGGGTTGGCTACACCTTC

D gene: NA
V gene: TRBV6-2/TRBV6-3
clone size: many
CDR3 length: 15
J gene: TRBJ2-1
CDR3 protein: CASASGTSSYNEQFF
CDR3 DNA: TGTGCCAGCGCCTCCGGGACGAGCTCCTACAATGAGCAGTTCTTC

D gene: NA
V gene: TRBV27
clone size: few
CDR3 length: 15
J gene: TRBJ1-1
CDR3 protein: CASSLWPGSGTEAFF
CDR3 DNA: TGTGCCAGCAGTTTATGGCCCGGGTCAGGGACTGAAGCTTTCTTT

D gene: NA
V gene: TRBV14
clone size: NA
CDR3 length: 14
J gene: TRBJ2-7
CDR3 protein: CASSHPDAPYEQYF
CDR3 DNA: TGTGCCAGCAGCCACCCGGACGCACCCTACGAGCAGTACTTC

D gene: NA
V gene: TRBV12-3/TRBV12-4
clone size: many
CDR3 length: 12
J gene: TRBJ2-1
CDR3 protein: CASSSGGNEQFF
CDR3 DNA: TGTGCCAGCAGCTCTGGGGGCAATGAGCAGTTCTTC

D gene: TRBD2
V gene: TRBV6-2/TRBV6-3
clone size: many
CDR3 length: 16
J gene: TRBJ2-3
CDR3 protein: CASSYTSGSAPDTQYF
CDR3 DNA: TGTGCCAGCAGTTACACGAGCGGGAGTGCCCCAGATACGCAGTATTTT

D gene: TRBD2
V gene: TRBV6-2/TRBV6-3
clone size: many
CDR3 length: 13
J gene: TRBJ2-2
CDR3 protein: CASKAGVSGELFF
CDR3 DNA: TGTGCCAGCAAAGCGGGAGTGTCCGGGGAGCTGTTTTTT

D gene: NA
V gene: TRBV6-1
clone size: few
CDR3 length: 10
J gene: TRBJ2-7
CDR3 protein: CASQAGEQYF
CDR3 DNA: TGTGCCAGCCAGGCGGGGGAGCAGTACTTC

D gene: TRBD2
V gene: TRBV6-1
clone size: many
CDR3 length: 15
J gene: TRBJ2-1
CDR3 protein: CASSVILAANNEQFF
CDR3 DNA: TGTGCCAGCAGTGTTATCCTAGCGGCCAACAATGAGCAGTTCTTC

D gene: NA
V gene: TRBV5-8
clone size: many
CDR3 length: 15
J gene: TRBJ2-4
CDR3 protein: CASSHGTSAKNIQYF
CDR3 DNA: TGTGCCAGCAGCCACGGGACATCGGCCAAAAACATTCAGTACTTC

D gene: NA
V gene: TRBV10-2
clone size: few
CDR3 length: 13
J gene: TRBJ2-3
CDR3 protein: CASSEFPTDTQYF
CDR3 DNA: TGCGCCAGCAGTGAGTTCCCCACAGATACGCAGTATTTT

D gene: TRBD1
V gene: TRBV27
clone size: NA
CDR3 length: 14
J gene: TRBJ2-7
CDR3 protein: CASSLGQGGYEQYF
CDR3 DNA: TGTGCCAGCAGTTTAGGACAGGGGGGTTACGAGCAGTACTTC

D gene: TRBD1
V gene: TRBV4-1
clone size: few
CDR3 length: 17
J gene: TRBJ2-3
CDR3 protein: CASSQDHRGEGPDTQYF
CDR3 DNA: TGCGCCAGCAGCCAAGATCACAGGGGTGAGGGCCCAGATACGCAGTATTTT